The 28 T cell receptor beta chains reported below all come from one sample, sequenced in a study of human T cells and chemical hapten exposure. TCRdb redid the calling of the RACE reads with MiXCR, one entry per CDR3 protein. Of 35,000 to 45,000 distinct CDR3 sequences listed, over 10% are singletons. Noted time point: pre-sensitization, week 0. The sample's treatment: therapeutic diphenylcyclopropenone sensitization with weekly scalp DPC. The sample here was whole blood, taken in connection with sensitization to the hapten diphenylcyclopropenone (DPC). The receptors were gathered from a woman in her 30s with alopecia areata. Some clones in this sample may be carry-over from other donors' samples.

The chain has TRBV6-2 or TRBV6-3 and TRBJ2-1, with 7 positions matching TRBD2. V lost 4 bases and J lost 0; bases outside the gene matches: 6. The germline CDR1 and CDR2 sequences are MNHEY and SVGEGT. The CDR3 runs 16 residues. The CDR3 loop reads CASSSLLASSYNEQFF. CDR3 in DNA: TGTGCCAGCAGTTCCCTACTAGCGAGCTCCTACAATGAGCAGTTCTTC.

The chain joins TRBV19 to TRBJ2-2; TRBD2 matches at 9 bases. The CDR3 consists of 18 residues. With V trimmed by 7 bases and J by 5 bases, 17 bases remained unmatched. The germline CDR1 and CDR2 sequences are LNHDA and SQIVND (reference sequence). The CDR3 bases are TGTGCCAGTACTTCCTTAGCGGGAGAGTATAGTGTTACCGGGGAGCTGTTTTTT. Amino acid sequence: CASTSLAGEYSVTGELFF.

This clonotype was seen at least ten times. The CDR3 sequence is CASSLDIVVQEQYF. Here the CDR3 DNA reads TGTGCCAGCAGCTTAGATATTGTCGTTCAAGAGCAGTACTTC. V is TRBV11-2 and J is TRBJ2-7; D gene uncertain. This CDR3 region has 14 residues. Per the germline V gene, CDR1 is SGHAT and CDR2 is FQNNGV. Deletions cut 0 bases from V and 7 bases from J, with 13 bases between.

This CDR3 reads CSVGTGDEQYF. The CDR3, as DNA: TGCAGCGTAGGGACAGGGGACGAGCAGTACTTC. The rearrangement links TRBV29-1 to TRBJ2-7; TRBD1 matches at 10 bases. Per germline, CDR1 SQVTM and CDR2 ANQGSEA. The CDR3 runs to 11 residues. Germline trimming cut 6 bases from V and 5 bases from J; bases unmatched to any gene: 1.

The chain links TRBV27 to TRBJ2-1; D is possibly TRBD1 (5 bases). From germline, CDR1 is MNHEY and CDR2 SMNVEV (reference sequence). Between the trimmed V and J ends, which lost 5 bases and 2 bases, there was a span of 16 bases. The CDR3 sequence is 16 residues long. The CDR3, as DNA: TGTGCCAGCAGTATTACATCAGGGTCACCCTACAATGAGCAGTTCTTC. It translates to CASSITSGSPYNEQFF.

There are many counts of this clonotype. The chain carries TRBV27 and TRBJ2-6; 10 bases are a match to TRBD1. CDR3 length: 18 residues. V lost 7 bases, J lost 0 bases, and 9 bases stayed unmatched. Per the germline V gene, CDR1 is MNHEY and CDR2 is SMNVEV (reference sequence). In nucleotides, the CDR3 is TGTGCCAGCACTCCGACAGGGGGCCGGAGCTCTGGGGCCAACGTCCTGACTTTC. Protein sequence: CASTPTGGRSSGANVLTF.

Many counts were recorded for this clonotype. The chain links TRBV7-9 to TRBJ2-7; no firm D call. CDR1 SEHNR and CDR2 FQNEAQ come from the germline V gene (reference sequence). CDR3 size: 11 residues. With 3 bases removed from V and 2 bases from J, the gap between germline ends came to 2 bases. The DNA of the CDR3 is TGTGCCAGCAGCTTTACCTACGAGCAGTACTTC. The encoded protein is CASSFTYEQYF.

The CDR3 sequence: CASSGRGFRTPYYEQYF. CDR3 bases: TGTGCCAGCAGCGGAAGGGGGTTCCGGACCCCCTACTACGAGCAGTACTTC. The genes are TRBV6-2 or TRBV6-3 and TRBJ2-7; D possibly corresponds to TRBD1 (6 bases). CDR1 MNHEY and CDR2 SVGEGT come from the germline V gene. V lost 6 bases to trimming and J lost 3 bases, with 24 bases between them. This CDR3 has 17 residues.

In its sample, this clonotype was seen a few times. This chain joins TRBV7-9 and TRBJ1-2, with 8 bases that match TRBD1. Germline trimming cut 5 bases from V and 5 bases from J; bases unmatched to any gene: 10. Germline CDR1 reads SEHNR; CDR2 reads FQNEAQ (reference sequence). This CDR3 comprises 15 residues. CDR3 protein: CASSPGDRRPYGYTF. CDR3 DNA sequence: TGTGCCAGCAGCCCAGGGGACAGGCGGCCTTATGGCTACACCTTC.

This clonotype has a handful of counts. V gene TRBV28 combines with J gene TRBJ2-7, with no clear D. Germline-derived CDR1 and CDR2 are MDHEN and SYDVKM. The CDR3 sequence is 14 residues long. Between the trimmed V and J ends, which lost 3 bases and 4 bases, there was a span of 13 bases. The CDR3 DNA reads TGTGCCAGCAGTTTTGTCCAGGAGAGGTACGAGCAGTACTTC. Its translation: CASSFVQERYEQYF.

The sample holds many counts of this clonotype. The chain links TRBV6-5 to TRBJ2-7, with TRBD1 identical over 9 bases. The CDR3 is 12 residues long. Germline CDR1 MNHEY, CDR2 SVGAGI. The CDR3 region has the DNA TGTGCGACGGGACAGGGCAACTACGAGCAGTACTTC. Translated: CATGQGNYEQYF.

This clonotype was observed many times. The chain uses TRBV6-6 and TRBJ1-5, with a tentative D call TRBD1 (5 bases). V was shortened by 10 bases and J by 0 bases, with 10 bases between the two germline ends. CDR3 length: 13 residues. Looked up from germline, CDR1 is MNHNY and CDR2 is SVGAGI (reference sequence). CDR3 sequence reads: CATRGYSNQPQHF. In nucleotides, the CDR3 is TGTGCCACGCGGGGCTATAGCAATCAGCCCCAGCATTTT.

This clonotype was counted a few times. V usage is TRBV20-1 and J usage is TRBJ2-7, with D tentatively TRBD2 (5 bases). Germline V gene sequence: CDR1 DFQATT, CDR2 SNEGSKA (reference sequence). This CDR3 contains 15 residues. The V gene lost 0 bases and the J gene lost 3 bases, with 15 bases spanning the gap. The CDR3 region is CSARDSGRHGYEQYF. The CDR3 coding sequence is TGCAGTGCTAGAGATTCGGGGAGACACGGCTACGAGCAGTACTTC.

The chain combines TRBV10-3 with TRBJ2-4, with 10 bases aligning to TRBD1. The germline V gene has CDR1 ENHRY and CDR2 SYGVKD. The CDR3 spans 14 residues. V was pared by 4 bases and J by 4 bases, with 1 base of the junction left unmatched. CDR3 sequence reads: CAISGGQGKNIQYF. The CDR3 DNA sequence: TGTGCCATCAGTGGGGGACAGGGGAAAAACATTCAGTACTTC.

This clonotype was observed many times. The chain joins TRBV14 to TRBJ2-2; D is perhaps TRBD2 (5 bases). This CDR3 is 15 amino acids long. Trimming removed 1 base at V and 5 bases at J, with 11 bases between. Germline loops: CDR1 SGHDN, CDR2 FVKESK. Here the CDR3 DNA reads TGTGCCAGCAGCCAAGTTCCGGGAAGGACCGGGGAGCTGTTTTTT. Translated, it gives CASSQVPGRTGELFF.

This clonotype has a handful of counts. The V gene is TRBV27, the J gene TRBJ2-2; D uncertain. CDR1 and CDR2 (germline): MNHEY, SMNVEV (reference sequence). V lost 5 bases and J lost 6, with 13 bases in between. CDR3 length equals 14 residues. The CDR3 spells CASSPRPGSGELFF. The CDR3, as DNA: TGTGCCAGCAGTCCTCGACCGGGTTCCGGGGAGCTGTTTTTT.

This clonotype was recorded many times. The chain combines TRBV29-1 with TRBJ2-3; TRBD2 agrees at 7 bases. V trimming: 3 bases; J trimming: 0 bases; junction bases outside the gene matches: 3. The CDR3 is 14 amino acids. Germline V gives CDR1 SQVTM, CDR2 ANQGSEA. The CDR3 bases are TGCAGCGTTGACGGGCGGGGGAGCACAGATACGCAGTATTTT. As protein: CSVDGRGSTDTQYF.

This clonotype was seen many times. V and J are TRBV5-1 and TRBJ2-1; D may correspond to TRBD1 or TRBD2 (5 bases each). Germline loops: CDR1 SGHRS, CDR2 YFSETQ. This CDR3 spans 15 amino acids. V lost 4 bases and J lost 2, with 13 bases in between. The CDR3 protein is CASSVGTDPYNEQFF. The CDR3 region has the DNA TGCGCCAGCAGCGTCGGGACCGACCCCTACAATGAGCAGTTCTTC.

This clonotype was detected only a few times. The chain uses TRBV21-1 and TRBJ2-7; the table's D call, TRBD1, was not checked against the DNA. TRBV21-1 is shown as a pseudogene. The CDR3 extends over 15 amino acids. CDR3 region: CASNTDRVGCYEQYF. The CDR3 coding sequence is TGTGCCAGCAACACAGACAGGGTGGGCTGCTACGAGCAGTACTTC.

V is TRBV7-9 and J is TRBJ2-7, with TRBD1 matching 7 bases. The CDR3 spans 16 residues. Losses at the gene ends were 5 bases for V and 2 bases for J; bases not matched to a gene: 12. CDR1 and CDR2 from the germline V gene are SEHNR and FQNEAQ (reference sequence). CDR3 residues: CASSPIRGRGTYEQYF. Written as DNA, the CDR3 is TGTGCCAGCAGCCCCATAAGAGGCAGGGGGACCTACGAGCAGTACTTC.

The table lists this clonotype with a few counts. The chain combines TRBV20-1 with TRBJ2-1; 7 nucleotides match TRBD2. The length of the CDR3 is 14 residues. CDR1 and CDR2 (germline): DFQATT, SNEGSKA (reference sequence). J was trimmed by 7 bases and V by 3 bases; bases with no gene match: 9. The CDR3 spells CSASRGSVVNEQFF. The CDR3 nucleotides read TGCAGTGCTAGCCGCGGGAGCGTAGTGAATGAGCAGTTCTTC.

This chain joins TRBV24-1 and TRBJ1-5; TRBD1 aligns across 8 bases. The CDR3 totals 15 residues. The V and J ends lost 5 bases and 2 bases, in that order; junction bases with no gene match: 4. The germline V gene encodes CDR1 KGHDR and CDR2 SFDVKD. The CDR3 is CATSGRGLGNQPQHF. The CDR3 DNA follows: TGTGCCACCAGTGGCAGGGGGCTCGGCAATCAGCCCCAGCATTTT.

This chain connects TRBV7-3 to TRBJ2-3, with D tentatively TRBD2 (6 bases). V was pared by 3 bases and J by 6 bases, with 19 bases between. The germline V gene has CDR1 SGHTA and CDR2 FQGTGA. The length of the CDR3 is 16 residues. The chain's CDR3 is CASSFGVSGASDTQYF. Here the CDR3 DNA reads TGTGCCAGCAGCTTCGGTGTGTCGGGAGCCTCGGATACGCAGTATTTT.

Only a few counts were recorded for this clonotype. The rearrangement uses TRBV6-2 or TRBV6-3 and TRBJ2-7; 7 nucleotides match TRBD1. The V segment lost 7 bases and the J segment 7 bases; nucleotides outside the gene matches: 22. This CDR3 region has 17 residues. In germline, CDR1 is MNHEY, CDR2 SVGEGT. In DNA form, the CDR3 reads TGTGCCAGCACCCAACCCATCCAGGGACAGCTCCTCCAGGAGCAGTACTTC. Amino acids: CASTQPIQGQLLQEQYF.

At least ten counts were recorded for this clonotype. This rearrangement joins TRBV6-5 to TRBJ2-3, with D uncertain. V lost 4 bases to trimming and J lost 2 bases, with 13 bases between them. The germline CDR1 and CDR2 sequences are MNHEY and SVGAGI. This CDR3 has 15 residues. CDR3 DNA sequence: TGTGCCAGCAGTTCGGGCGAGCGCTCCACAGATACGCAGTATTTT. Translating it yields CASSSGERSTDTQYF.

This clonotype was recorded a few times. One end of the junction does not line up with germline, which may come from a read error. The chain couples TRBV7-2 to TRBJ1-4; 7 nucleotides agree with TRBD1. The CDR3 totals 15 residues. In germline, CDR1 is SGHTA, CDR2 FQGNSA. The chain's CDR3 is CVSSFRQGPNEKLFF. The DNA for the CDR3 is TGTGTCAGCAGCTTCCGACAGGGACCTAATGAAAAACTGTTTTTT.

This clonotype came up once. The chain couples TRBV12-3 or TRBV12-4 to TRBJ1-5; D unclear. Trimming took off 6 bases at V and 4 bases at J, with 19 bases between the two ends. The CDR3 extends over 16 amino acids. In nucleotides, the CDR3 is TGTGCCAGCAGACGCTCGGGCCTGCTTGGAAATCAGCCCCAGCATTTT. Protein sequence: CASRRSGLLGNQPQHF.

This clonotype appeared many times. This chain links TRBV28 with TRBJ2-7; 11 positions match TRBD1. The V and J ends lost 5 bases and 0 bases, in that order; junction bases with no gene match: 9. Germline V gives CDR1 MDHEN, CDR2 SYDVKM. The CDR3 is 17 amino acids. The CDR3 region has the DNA TGTGCCAGCAGTCCGAACCCGGGGACAGGGGGCTCCTACGAGCAGTACTTC. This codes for CASSPNPGTGGSYEQYF.